This T cell receptor beta chain was retrieved from a study of T cell repertoires and HLA-DP antigens. Turning to the study itself: Alloreactive CD4+ T cells targeted HLA-DP on transduced HeLa. Pre-culture CD4+ samples used about 1.1 ug DNA versus around 230 ng for CD137+CD4+ sorts. Overall study results and limits: Average cumulative frequency of previously undetected clones was just over 35% against one allele and roughly 47% against the other.

The protocol was immunoSEQ multiplex PCR, while the TCRdb copy is restricted to in-frame clones and leaves out a portion. The sample lists approximately 100,000 clones; 86% were seen once. As to this clone: The antigen remains undetermined.

Untouched CD4+ T cells were isolated by negative selection, averaging 97.7% purity. The CDR3 has 14 amino acids. Germline V gene data show CDR1 as LNHDA and CDR2 as SQIVND (reference sequence). J was trimmed by 0 bases and V by 6 bases; bases with no gene match: 3. V gene TRBV19 combines with J gene TRBJ2-7, with 9 nucleotides matching TRBD1. The source material was CD4+ T cells from PBMCs. The sequence was collected from a man in his fifties in good health and CMV-seronegative. The DNA of the CDR3 is TGTGCCAGTAGACGGACAGGGGCCTCCTACGAGCAGTACTTC. Protein: CASRRTGASYEQYF. Drawing the rest from reference TRBV19 and TRBJ2-7, the complete variable domain is DGGITQSPKYLFRKEGQNVTLSCEQNLNHDAMYWYRQDPGQGLRLIYYSQIVNDFQKGDIAEGYSVSREKKESFPLTVTSAQKNPTAFYLCASRRTGASYEQYFGPGTRLTVT.